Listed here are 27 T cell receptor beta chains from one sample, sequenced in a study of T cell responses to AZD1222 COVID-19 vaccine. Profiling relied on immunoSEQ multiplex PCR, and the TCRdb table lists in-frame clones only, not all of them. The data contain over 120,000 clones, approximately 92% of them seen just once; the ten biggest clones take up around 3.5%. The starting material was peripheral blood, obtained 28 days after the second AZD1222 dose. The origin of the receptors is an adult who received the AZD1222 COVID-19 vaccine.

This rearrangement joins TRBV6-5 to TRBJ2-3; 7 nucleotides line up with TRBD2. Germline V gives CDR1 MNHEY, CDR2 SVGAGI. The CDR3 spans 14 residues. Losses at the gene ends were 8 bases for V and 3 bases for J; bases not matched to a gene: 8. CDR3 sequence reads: CASRFLGRTDTQYF. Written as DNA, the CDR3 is TGTGCCAGCCGCTTCCTCGGGAGGACAGATACGCAGTATTTT.

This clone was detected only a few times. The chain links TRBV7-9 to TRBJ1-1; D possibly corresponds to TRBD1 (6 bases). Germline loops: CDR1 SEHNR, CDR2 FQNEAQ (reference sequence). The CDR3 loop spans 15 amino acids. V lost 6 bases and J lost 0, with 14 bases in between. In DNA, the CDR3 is TGTGCCAGCAGACCAAAGGACAGACTGAACACTGAAGCTTTCTTT. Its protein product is CASRPKDRLNTEAFF.

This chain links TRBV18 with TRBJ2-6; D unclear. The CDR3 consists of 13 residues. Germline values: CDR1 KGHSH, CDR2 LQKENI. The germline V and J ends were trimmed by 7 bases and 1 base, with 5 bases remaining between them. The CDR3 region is CASFPSGANVLTF. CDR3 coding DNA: TGTGCCAGCTTCCCTTCTGGGGCCAACGTCCTGACTTTC.

The CDR3 is CASSPRPAYNEQFF. DNA of the CDR3: TGTGCCAGCAGCCCACGCCCAGCCTACAATGAGCAGTTCTTC. This chain links TRBV5-6 with TRBJ2-1, with D unresolved. The CDR3 runs to 14 residues. V lost 4 bases and J 2 bases, leaving 10 bases between the germline ends. Germline V CDR1 and CDR2: SGHDT, YYEEEE.

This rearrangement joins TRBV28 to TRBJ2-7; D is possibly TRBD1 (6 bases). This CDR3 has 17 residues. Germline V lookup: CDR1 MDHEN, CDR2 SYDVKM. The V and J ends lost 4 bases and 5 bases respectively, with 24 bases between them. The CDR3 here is CASSWPRSRDTVHEQYF. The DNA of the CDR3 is TGTGCCAGCAGTTGGCCCCGGTCAAGGGACACCGTCCACGAGCAGTACTTC.

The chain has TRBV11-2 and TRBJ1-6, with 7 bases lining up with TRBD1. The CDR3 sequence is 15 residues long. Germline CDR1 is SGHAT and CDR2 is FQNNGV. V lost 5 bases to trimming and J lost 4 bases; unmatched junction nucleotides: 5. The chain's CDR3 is CASSMAGQYNSPLHF. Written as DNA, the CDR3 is TGTGCCAGCAGCATGGCGGGACAGTATAATTCACCCCTCCACTTT.

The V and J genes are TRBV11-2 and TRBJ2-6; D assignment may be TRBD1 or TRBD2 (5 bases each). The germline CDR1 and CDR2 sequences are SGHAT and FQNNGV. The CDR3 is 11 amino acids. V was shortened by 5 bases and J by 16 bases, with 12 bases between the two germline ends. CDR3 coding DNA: TGTGCCAGCAGCCTCCGAGAGGGGCTGACTTTC. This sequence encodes CASSLREGLTF.

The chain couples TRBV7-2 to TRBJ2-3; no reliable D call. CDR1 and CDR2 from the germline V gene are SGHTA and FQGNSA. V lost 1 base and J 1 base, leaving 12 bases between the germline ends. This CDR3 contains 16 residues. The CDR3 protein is CASSLVGDLGTDTQYF. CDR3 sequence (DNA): TGTGCCAGCAGCTTAGTAGGAGACTTGGGCACAGATACGCAGTATTTT.

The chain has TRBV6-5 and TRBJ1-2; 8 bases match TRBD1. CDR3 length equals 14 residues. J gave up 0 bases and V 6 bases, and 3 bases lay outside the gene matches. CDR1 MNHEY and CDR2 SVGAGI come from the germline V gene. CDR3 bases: TGTGCCAGCAGAAGGACAGGGCCTAACTATGGCTACACCTTC. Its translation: CASRRTGPNYGYTF.

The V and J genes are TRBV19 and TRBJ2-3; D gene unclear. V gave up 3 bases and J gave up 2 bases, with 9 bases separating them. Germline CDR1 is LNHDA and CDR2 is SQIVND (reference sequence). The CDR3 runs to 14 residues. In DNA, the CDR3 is TGTGCCAGTAGTATTTGGGGAAACACAGATACGCAGTATTTT. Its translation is CASSIWGNTDTQYF.

Written as DNA, the CDR3 is TGTGCCAGCAGCTTGGGAGCGGGAGGACGTTACGAGCAGTACTTC. Translation gives CASSLGAGGRYEQYF. V usage is TRBV5-6 and J usage is TRBJ2-7, with TRBD2 matching over 9 bases. The junction had 5 bases not matched to a gene; V was cut back by 0 bases and J by 4 bases. The germline V gene encodes CDR1 SGHDT and CDR2 YYEEEE. The CDR3 contains 15 residues.

CDR3 DNA: TGCGCCAGCAGCTTGGAAGGCCCGGGGCCATACGAGCAGTACTTC. Protein product: CASSLEGPGPYEQYF. The V call is TRBV5-1, the J call TRBJ2-7, with D perhaps given as TRBD1 or TRBD2 (5 bases each). V lost 0 bases and J lost 4, with 14 bases in between. Germline assignment: CDR1 SGHRS and CDR2 YFSETQ. The CDR3 runs to 15 residues.

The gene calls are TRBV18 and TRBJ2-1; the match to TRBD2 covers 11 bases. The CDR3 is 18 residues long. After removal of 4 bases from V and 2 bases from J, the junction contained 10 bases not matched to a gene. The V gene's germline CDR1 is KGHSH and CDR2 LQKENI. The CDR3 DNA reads TGTGCCAGCTCACATTCCCCCGGGACTAGCGGAGCCTACAATGAGCAGTTCTTC. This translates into CASSHSPGTSGAYNEQFF.

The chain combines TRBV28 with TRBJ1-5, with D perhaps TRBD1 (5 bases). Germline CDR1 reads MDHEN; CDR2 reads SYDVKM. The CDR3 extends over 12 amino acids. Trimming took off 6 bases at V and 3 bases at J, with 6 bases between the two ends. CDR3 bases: TGTGCCAGCAGGACAGCCAATCAGCCCCAGCATTTT. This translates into CASRTANQPQHF.

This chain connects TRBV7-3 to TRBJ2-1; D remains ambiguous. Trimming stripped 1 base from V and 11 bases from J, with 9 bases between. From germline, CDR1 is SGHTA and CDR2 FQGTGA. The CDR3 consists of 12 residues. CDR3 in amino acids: CASSLSGQKQFF. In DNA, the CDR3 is TGTGCCAGCAGCTTAAGTGGGCAGAAGCAGTTCTTC.

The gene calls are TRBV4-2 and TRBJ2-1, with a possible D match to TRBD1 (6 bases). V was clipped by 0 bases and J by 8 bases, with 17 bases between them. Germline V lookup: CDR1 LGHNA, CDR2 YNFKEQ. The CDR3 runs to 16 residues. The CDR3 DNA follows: TGTGCCAGCAGCCAAGATGGCAGCCCTAAGGGGGATGAGCAGTTCTTC. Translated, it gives CASSQDGSPKGDEQFF.

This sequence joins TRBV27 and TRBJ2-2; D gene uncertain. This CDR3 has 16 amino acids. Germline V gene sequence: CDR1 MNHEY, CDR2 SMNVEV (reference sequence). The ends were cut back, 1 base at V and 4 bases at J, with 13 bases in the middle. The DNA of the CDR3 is TGTGCCAGCAGTTTATTTTTGCGCGGCCCCACCGGGGAGCTGTTTTTT. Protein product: CASSLFLRGPTGELFF.

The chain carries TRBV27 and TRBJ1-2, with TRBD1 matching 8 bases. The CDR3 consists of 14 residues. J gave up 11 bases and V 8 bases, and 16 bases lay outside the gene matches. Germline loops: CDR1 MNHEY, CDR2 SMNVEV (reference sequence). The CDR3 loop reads CASRPVGQGARYTF. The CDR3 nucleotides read TGTGCCAGCCGCCCCGTAGGACAGGGCGCCAGGTACACCTTC.

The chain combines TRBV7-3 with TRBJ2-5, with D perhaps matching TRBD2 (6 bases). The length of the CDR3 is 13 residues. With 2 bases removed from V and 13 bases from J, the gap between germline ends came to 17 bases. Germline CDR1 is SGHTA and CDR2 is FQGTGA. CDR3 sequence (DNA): TGTGCCAGCAGCTTACGGGGAGGATCGGTCAGGTACTTC. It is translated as CASSLRGGSVRYF.

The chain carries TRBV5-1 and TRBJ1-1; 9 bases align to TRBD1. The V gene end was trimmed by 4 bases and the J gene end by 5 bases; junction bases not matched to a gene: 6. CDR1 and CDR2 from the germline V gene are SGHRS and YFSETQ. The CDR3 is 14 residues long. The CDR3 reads CASSQGQGRTEAFF. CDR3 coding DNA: TGCGCCAGCAGCCAGGGACAGGGACGAACTGAAGCTTTCTTT.

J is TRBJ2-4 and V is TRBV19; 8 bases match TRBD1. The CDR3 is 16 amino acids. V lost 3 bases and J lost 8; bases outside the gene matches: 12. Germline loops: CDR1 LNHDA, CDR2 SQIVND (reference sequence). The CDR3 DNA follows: TGTGCCAGTAGTATCCCCGGGCTTGACAGGGGTGACATTCAGTACTTC. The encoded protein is CASSIPGLDRGDIQYF.

This CDR3 reads CAISARGIGETQYF. CDR3 nucleotide sequence: TGTGCCATCAGCGCCCGCGGGATTGGGGAGACCCAGTACTTC. The chain uses TRBV10-3 and TRBJ2-5; a weak D match, TRBD2 (6 bases). The V and J ends lost 6 bases and 5 bases respectively, with 16 bases between them. The CDR3 runs 14 residues. Germline assignment: CDR1 ENHRY and CDR2 SYGVKD.

For the CDR3, the DNA is TGTGCCAGCAGCAGATTAGCGGGAGTGAGCTACAATGAGCAGTTCTTC. Amino acids: CASSRLAGVSYNEQFF. The genes are TRBV7-2 and TRBJ2-1; 9 bases are a match to TRBD2. Germline loops: CDR1 SGHTA, CDR2 FQGNSA. The CDR3 totals 16 residues. Trimming cost V 5 bases and J 3 bases; bases outside gene matches: 8.

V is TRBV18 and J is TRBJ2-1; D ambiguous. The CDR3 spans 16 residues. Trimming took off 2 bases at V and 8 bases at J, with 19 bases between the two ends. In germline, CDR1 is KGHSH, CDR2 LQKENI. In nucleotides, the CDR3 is TGTGCCAGCTCACCAGTTATCAGGAGTACCTCCGATGAGCAGTTCTTC. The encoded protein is CASSPVIRSTSDEQFF.

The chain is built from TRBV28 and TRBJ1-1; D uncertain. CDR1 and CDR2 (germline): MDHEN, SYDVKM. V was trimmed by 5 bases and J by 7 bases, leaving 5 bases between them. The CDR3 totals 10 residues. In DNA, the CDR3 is TGTGCCAGCAGTCGAATTGAAGCTTTCTTT. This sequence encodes CASSRIEAFF. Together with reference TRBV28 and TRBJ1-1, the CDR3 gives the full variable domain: DVKVTQSSRYLVKRTGEKVFLECVQDMDHENMFWYRQDPGLGLRLIYFSYDVKMKEKGDIPEGYSVSREKKERFSLILESASTNQTSMYLCASSRIEAFFGQGTRLTVV.

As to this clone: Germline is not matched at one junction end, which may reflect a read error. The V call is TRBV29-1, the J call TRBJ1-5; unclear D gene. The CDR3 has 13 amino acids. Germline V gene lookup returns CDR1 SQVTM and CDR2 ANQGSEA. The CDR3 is CSVEGYSNQPQHF. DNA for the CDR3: TGCAGCGTAGAAGGTTATAGCAATCAGCCCCAGCATTTT. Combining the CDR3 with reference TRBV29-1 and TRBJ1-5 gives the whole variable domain SAVISQKPSRDICQRGTSLTIQCQVDSQVTMMFWYRQQPGQSLTLIATANQGSEATYESGFVIDKFPISRPNLTFSTLTVSNMSPEDSSIYLCSVEGYSNQPQHFGDGTRLSIL.

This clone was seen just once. Here the CDR3 DNA reads TGTGCCAGCAGTTTTTGGCAGGGAGGTGCTCCCACTGAAGCTTTCTTT. Its protein product is CASSFWQGGAPTEAFF. The V gene is TRBV28, the J gene TRBJ1-1; weak D call: TRBD1 (5 bases). With 3 bases removed from V and 4 bases from J, the gap between germline ends came to 18 bases. The CDR3 runs to 16 residues. Germline CDR1 MDHEN, CDR2 SYDVKM.